This T cell receptor (beta chain) was sequenced during a study of OX40 agonist ivuxolimab in advanced cancers. Study-level background: The dose-escalation cohort was roughly 84% male, with a mean age of around 60 years, ranging roughly 23 to 90. Under the entry rules, prior anti-PD-1, anti-PD-L1 or anti-CTLA-4 therapy was allowed, and about 38% had some. Overall study findings and caveats: At 0.1 to 3.0 mg/kg, clonal expansion of CD4+ and CD8+ blood T cells had occurred by week 6. Some of the lowest clonal expansion was seen in partial responders at 0.1-3.0 mg/kg.

Assay used: immunoSEQ multiplex PCR; TCRdb lists only in-frame clones, some missing. The data contain about 60,000 clones, about 83% of them singletons. A remark on this clone: Antigen specificity is unknown.

Trimming removed 2 bases from V and 9 bases from J, with 14 bases in between. Germline values: CDR1 SNHLY, CDR2 FYNNEI. The CDR3 has 15 residues. The chain carries TRBV2 and TRBJ1-6; possibly TRBD1 for D (5 bases). This clonotype originated in an adult with an advanced solid tumor such as melanoma, head and neck, liver or kidney cancer. This specimen consisted of CD4+ or CD8+ T cells sorted from blood, obtained in a trial of the OX40 agonist ivuxolimab. The CDR3, as DNA: TGTGCCAGCAGTGAACGGGGACTAAAGACTTCACCCCTCCACTTT. Protein sequence: CASSERGLKTSPLHF.